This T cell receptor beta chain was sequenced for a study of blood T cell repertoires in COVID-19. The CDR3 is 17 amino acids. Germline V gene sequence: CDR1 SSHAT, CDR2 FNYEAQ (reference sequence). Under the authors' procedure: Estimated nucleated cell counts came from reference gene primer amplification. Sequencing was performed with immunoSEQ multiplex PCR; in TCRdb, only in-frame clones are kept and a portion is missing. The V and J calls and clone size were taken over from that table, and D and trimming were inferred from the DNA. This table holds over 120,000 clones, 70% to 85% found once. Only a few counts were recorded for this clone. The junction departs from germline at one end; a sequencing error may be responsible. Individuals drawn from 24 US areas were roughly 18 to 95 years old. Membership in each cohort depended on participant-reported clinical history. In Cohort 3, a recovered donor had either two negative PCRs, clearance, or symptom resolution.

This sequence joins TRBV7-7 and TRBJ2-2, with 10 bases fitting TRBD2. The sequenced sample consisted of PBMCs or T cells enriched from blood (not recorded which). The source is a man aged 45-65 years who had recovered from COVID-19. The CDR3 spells CASSAGVSGGAVGELFF. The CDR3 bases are TGTGCTAGCAGCGCAGGTGTCAGCGGGGGGGCCGTCGGGGAGCTGTTTTTT.